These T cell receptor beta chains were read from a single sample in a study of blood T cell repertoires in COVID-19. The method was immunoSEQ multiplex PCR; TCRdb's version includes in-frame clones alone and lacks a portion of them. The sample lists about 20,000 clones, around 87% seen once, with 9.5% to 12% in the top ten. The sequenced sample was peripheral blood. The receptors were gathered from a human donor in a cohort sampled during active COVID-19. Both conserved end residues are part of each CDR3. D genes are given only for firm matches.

CDR3nt: TGTGCCAGCAGCTCCTGGACAGGGGGCCCCTATGGCTACACCTTC
CDR3aa: CASSSWTGGPYGYTF
v_gene: TRBV5-4
j_gene: TRBJ1-2
d_gene: TRBD1

CDR3nt: TGTGCCAGCAGCGTAGTAGCGGGAGAGCAGTTCTTC
CDR3aa: CASSVVAGEQFF
v_gene: TRBV9
j_gene: TRBJ2-1
d_gene: TRBD2

CDR3nt: TGTGCCAGTAGTCCCACAGGGGGCGGACAGCCCCAGCATTTT
CDR3aa: CASSPTGGGQPQHF
v_gene: TRBV19
j_gene: TRBJ1-5
d_gene: TRBD1

CDR3nt: TGTGCCAGCAGTGGGGAGACCCCGTGGGCAGATACGCAGTATTTT
CDR3aa: CASSGETPWADTQYF
v_gene: TRBV28
j_gene: TRBJ2-3
d_gene: -

CDR3nt: TGTGCCAGCACCCTTGGAGTAAATACCTACGAGCAGTACTTC
CDR3aa: CASTLGVNTYEQYF
v_gene: TRBV28
j_gene: TRBJ2-7
d_gene: -

CDR3nt: TGTGCCAGCAGGTTAGGGGCAACTAACTATGGCTACACCTTC
CDR3aa: CASRLGATNYGYTF
v_gene: TRBV2
j_gene: TRBJ1-2
d_gene: -

CDR3nt: TGTGCCAGCACCCCCCAGCGGGGACCCCTCCACTTT
CDR3aa: CASTPQRGPLHF
v_gene: TRBV28
j_gene: TRBJ1-6
d_gene: -

CDR3nt: TGCGCCAGCAGTGAGTCGGGAAGGGGTAAAGATACGCAGTATTTT
CDR3aa: CASSESGRGKDTQYF
v_gene: TRBV10-1
j_gene: TRBJ2-3
d_gene: -

CDR3nt: TGTGCCAGCAGGTACCCGGGTGGCAATGAGCAGTTCTTC
CDR3aa: CASRYPGGNEQFF
v_gene: TRBV7-2
j_gene: TRBJ2-1
d_gene: -

CDR3nt: TGTGCCAGCAGTTACGCGGGGGCTGGTGAAAAACTGTTTTTT
CDR3aa: CASSYAGAGEKLFF
v_gene: TRBV6-5
j_gene: TRBJ1-4
d_gene: -

CDR3nt: TGTGCCAGCAGCGGCGGTAGGGGCTCCTACAATGAGCAGTTCTTC
CDR3aa: CASSGGRGSYNEQFF
v_gene: TRBV6-5
j_gene: TRBJ2-1
d_gene: -

CDR3nt: TGCGGGGGGGCTTCGGGGAGCGCAGATACGCAGTATTTT
CDR3aa: CGGASGSADTQYF
v_gene: TRBV29-1
j_gene: TRBJ2-3
d_gene: -